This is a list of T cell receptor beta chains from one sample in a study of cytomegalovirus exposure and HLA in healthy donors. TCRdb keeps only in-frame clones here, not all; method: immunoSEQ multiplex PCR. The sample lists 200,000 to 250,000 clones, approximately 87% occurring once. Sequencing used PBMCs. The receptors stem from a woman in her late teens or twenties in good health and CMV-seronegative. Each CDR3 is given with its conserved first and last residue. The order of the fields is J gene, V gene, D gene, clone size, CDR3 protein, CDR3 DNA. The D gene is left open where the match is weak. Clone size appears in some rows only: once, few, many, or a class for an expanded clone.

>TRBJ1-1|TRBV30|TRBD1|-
CAWSLGQAGTEAFF
TGTGCCTGGAGTTTGGGACAGGCGGGAACTGAAGCTTTCTTT
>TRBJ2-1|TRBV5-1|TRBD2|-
CASSLVVTSVSNEQFF
TGCGCCAGCAGCTTGGTCGTAACTAGCGTCTCGAATGAGCAGTTCTTC
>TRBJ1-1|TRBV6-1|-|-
CASSDNRGSEAFF
TGTGCCAGCAGTGACAACCGTGGGTCTGAAGCTTTCTTT
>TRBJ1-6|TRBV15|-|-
CATSSDWGAWDSPLHF
TGTGCCACCAGCAGTGACTGGGGGGCTTGGGATTCACCCCTCCACTTT
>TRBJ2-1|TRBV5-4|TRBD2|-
CASSYLAGRGNEQFF
TGTGCCAGCAGCTATTTAGCGGGCCGGGGCAATGAGCAGTTCTTC
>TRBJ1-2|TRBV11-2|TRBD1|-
CASSWDRGGYGYTF
TGTGCCAGCAGCTGGGACAGGGGAGGGTATGGCTACACCTTC
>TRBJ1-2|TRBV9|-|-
CASQRSGYGYTF
TGTGCCAGCCAAAGATCCGGGTATGGCTACACCTTC
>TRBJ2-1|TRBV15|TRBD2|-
CATSPRGGLAATYNEQFF
TGTGCCACCAGCCCTAGGGGGGGACTAGCGGCCACCTACAATGAGCAGTTCTTC
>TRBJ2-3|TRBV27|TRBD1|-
CASRTSNGQVGDTDTQYF
TGTGCCAGCAGGACATCAAACGGACAGGTTGGTGACACAGATACGCAGTATTTT
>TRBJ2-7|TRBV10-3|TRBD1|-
CAISGDSFYEQYF
TGTGCCATCAGCGGGGACAGCTTTTACGAGCAGTACTTC
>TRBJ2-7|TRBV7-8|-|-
CASSLVQSYEQYF
TGTGCCAGCAGCTTAGTACAGAGCTACGAGCAGTACTTC
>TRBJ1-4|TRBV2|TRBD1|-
CASRGTPPKISGTGGRPGEKLFF
TGTGCCAGCAGGGGCACCCCTCCGAAAATTTCCGGGACAGGGGGCCGGCCCGGCGAAAAACTGTTTTTT
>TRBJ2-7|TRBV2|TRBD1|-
CASSDPTGDYEQYF
TGTGCCAGCAGTGACCCCACAGGGGACTACGAGCAGTACTTC
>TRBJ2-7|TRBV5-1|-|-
CASSLVGGDEQYF
TGCGCCAGCAGCTTGGTCGGCGGGGACGAGCAGTACTTC
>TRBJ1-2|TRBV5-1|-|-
CASSLAWRQGYGYTF
TGCGCCAGCAGCTTGGCCTGGCGGCAGGGCTATGGCTACACCTTC
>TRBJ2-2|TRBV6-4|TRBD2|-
CASSLTSGVVGELFF
TGTGCCAGCAGTCTGACTAGCGGGGTAGTCGGGGAGCTGTTTTTT
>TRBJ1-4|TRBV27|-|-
CASSLGQQNEKLFF
TGTGCCAGCAGCCTCGGACAACAGAATGAAAAACTGTTTTTT
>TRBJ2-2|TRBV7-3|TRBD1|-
CASSLTGGQLGTGELFF
TGTGCCAGCAGCTTAACTGGGGGACAGCTCGGCACCGGGGAGCTGTTTTTT
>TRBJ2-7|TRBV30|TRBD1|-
CAWRGQGANYEQYF
TGTGCCTGGAGAGGACAGGGGGCGAACTACGAGCAGTACTTC
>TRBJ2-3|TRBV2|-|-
CASTVSSASTDTQYF
TGTGCCAGCACGGTTTCTAGCGCGAGCACAGATACGCAGTATTTT
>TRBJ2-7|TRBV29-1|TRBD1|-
CSVPGQGAVEQYF
TGCAGCGTTCCGGGACAGGGTGCGGTCGAGCAGTACTTC
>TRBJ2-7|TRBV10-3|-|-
CAISEGREEQYF
TGTGCCATCAGTGAGGGACGGGAAGAGCAGTACTTC
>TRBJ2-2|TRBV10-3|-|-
CAIRKSGSSGELFF
TGTGCCATCAGGAAGTCTGGTTCCTCCGGGGAGCTGTTTTTT
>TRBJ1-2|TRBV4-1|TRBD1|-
CASSQTQTGGQSYGYTF
TGCGCCAGCAGCCAAACTCAGACAGGGGGCCAGAGCTATGGCTACACCTTC
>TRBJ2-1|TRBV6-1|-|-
CASGPGRSTYNEQFF
TGTGCCAGCGGCCCGGGACGGTCTACCTACAATGAGCAGTTCTTC
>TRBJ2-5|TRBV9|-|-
CASSINPKETQYF
TGTGCCAGCAGCATTAATCCCAAGGAGACCCAGTACTTC
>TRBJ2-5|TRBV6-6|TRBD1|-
CASSDRGQGTQYF
TGTGCCAGCAGCGACAGGGGGCAGGGGACCCAGTACTTC
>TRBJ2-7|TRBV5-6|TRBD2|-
CASSLAGEAGKQYF
TGTGCCAGCAGCTTGGCCGGGGAAGCGGGAAAGCAGTACTTC
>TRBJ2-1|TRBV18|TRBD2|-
CASSGTSGISANEQFF
TGTGCCAGCTCGGGGACTAGCGGGATTTCTGCAAATGAGCAGTTCTTC
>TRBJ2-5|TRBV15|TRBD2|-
CATSREAGGGGETQYF
TGTGCCACCAGCAGAGAGGCGGGAGGGGGTGGAGAGACCCAGTACTTC
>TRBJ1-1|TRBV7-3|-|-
CASSLSEHTEAFF
TGTGCCAGCAGCTTATCTGAGCACACTGAAGCTTTCTTT
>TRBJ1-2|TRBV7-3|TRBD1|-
CASSYGPGTGIDYTF
TGTGCCAGCAGCTACGGACCCGGGACAGGGATAGACTACACCTTC
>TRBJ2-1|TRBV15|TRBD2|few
CATSTTSGGLREQFF
TGTGCCACCAGCACAACTAGCGGGGGGCTCCGGGAGCAGTTCTTC
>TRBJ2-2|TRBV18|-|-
CASSPSGTYTGELFF
TGTGCCAGCTCACCCTCCGGGACTTACACCGGGGAGCTGTTTTTT
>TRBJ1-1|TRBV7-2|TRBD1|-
CASSRRDRSNTEAFF
TGTGCCAGCAGCCGAAGGGACAGATCCAACACTGAAGCTTTCTTT
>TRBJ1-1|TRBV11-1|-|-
CASSFGGDSSKAFF
TGTGCCAGCAGCTTCGGGGGGGATAGTTCGAAAGCTTTCTTT
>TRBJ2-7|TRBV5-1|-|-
CASSFQGSPSRSVYEQYF
TGCGCCAGCAGCTTTCAAGGCAGTCCGTCCCGATCGGTATACGAGCAGTACTTC
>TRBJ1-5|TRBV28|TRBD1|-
CASRRGQFNQPQHF
TGTGCCAGCAGACGGGGACAGTTCAATCAGCCCCAGCATTTT
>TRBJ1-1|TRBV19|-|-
CASSVGFGGTEAFF
TGTGCCAGTAGTGTCGGGTTCGGGGGCACTGAAGCTTTCTTT
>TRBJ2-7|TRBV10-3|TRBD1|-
CAISQTGFDEQYF
TGTGCCATCAGTCAGACAGGGTTCGACGAGCAGTACTTC
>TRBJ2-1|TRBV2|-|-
CASSEARPEVGEQFF
TGTGCCAGCAGTGAAGCGAGGCCCGAGGTTGGCGAGCAGTTCTTC
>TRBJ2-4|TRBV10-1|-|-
CASSDGGEAKNIQYF
TGCGCCAGCAGTGACGGTGGGGAGGCCAAAAACATTCAGTACTTC
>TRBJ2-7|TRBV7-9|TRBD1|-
CASSPTGGPYEQYF
TGTGCCAGCAGCCCTACAGGGGGCCCCTACGAGCAGTACTTC
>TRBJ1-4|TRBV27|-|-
CASSRITGPLRKIELFF
TGTGCCAGCAGTCGGATAACAGGGCCCCTACGAAAGATAGAACTGTTTTTT
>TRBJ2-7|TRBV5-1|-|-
CASSLVAGSDEQYF
TGCGCCAGCAGCTTGGTGGCGGGGTCCGACGAGCAGTACTTC
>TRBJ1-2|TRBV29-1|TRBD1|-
CSVRQGDGYTF
TGCAGCGTCCGACAGGGTGATGGCTACACCTTC
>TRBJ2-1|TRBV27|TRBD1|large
CASSLRQDGQGYYNEQFF
TGTGCCAGCAGTTTACGACAAGACGGACAGGGGTATTACAATGAGCAGTTCTTC
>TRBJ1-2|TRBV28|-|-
CASSLRVVYGYTF
TGTGCCAGCAGTTTACGAGTGGTGTATGGCTACACCTTC
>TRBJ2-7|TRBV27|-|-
CASSLFGSRPYEQYF
TGTGCCAGCAGTTTATTCGGGAGTAGACCCTACGAGCAGTACTTC
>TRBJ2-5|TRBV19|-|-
CASGTRAFETQYF
TGTGCCAGTGGGACGCGAGCATTCGAGACCCAGTACTTC
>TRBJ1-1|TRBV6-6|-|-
CASSYSGGNTEAFF
TGTGCCAGCAGTTACTCCGGGGGCAACACTGAAGCTTTCTTT
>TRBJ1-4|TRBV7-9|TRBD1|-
CASSSGTGDEKLFF
TGTGCCAGCAGCTCCGGGACAGGGGATGAAAAACTGTTTTTT
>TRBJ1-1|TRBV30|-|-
CAWSRVTEAFF
TGTGCCTGGAGTCGGGTCACTGAAGCTTTCTTT
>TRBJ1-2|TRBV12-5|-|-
CASGLVRLARDPIAGYTF
TGTGCTAGTGGTTTGGTACGGTTGGCCCGGGACCCCATCGCTGGCTACACCTTC
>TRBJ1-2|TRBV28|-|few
CASSGGGPNYGYTF
TGTGCCAGCAGTGGGGGAGGCCCAAACTATGGCTACACCTTC
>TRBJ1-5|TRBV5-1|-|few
CASSLAGDSNQPQHF
TGCGCCAGCAGCTTGGCGGGGGACAGCAATCAGCCCCAGCATTTT
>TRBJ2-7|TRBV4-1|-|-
CASSQVISEEQYF
TGCGCCAGCAGCCAAGTGATTAGCGAAGAGCAGTACTTC